A single sample is the source of the 12 T cell receptor beta chains below, sequenced in a study of control samples from healthy donors and cancer patients. Sequenced by immunoSEQ multiplex PCR; TCRdb stores in-frame clones only, minus some. The repertoire holds 150,000 to 200,000 clones, with 88% as singletons. Sequencing was done on a sample of blood. The source of these receptors is a man in his late teens or twenties in good health.

This clone was detected only a few times. The chain employs TRBV7-6 and TRBJ2-7, with no clear D. The CDR3 is 13 residues long. CDR1 and CDR2 (germline): SGHVS, FNYEAQ. V dropped 4 bases and J dropped 5 bases, with 12 bases sitting between them. CDR3 region: CASSSPAVHEQYF. The DNA for the CDR3 is TGTGCCAGCAGCTCCCCAGCCGTACACGAGCAGTACTTC.

This chain links TRBV7-2 with TRBJ2-5; D is perhaps TRBD1 (6 bases). The CDR3 runs to 13 residues. Per the germline V gene, CDR1 is SGHTA and CDR2 is FQGNSA. Trimming took 5 bases from V and 5 from J, leaving 12 bases between them. The CDR3 is CASSPGQMETQYF. Here the CDR3 DNA reads TGTGCCAGCAGCCCTGGACAGATGGAGACCCAGTACTTC.

This clone was picked up one time. The chain recombines TRBV9 with TRBJ2-2; no reliable D call. Germline assignment: CDR1 SGDLS and CDR2 YYNGEE. The CDR3 is 14 residues long. V lost 0 bases to trimming and J lost 6 bases, with 9 bases between them. CDR3 DNA: TGTGCCAGCAGCGTAGAAACCGGCCCCGGGGAGCTGTTTTTT. It encodes CASSVETGPGELFF. Variable domain in full (rest from reference TRBV9 and TRBJ2-2): DSGVTQTPKHLITATGQRVTLRCSPRSGDLSVYWYQQSLDQGLQFLIQYYNGEERAKGNILERFSAQQFPDLHSELNLSSLELGDSALYFCASSVETGPGELFFGEGSRLTVL.

This chain connects TRBV5-6 to TRBJ2-7; D gene unclear. The V end was cut by 2 bases, the J end by 0 bases, with 12 bases between. The CDR3 consists of 15 residues. Germline V gene sequence: CDR1 SGHDT, CDR2 YYEEEE. In DNA, the CDR3 is TGTGCCAGCAGCTTAGCGAGACGAAACTCCTACGAGCAGTACTTC. Residues: CASSLARRNSYEQYF.

This chain links TRBV6-1 with TRBJ2-2; D may be TRBD1 (6 bases). Per the germline V gene, CDR1 is MNHNS and CDR2 is SASEGT. The CDR3 length is 17 residues. V lost 4 bases, J lost 4 bases, and 19 bases lay in between. This CDR3 reads CASSGLQGYRVTGELFF. CDR3 DNA sequence: TGTGCCAGCAGTGGCCTCCAGGGATACAGGGTCACCGGGGAGCTGTTTTTT.

This clone was counted a few times. The J gene is TRBJ2-7, the V gene TRBV6-2 or TRBV6-3, with 10 bases that match TRBD2. V lost 6 bases and J lost 3; bases outside the gene matches: 5. The CDR3 is 14 residues long. CDR1 MNHEY and CDR2 SVGEGT come from the germline V gene. CDR3 nucleotides: TGTGCCAGCAGCCTAGCGGGGGAAGTCTACGAGCAGTACTTC. This sequence encodes CASSLAGEVYEQYF.

This chain links TRBV2 with TRBJ2-7, with D uncertain. The germline CDR1 and CDR2 sequences are SNHLY and FYNNEI. This CDR3 has 15 amino acids. The V gene lost 6 bases and the J gene lost 2 bases, with 17 bases spanning the gap. The DNA for the CDR3 is TGTGCCAGCAGAATTCCCCGGGCAGGCGCCTACGAGCAGTACTTC. Translating gives CASRIPRAGAYEQYF.

V usage is TRBV6-6 and J usage is TRBJ1-1, with D possibly TRBD1 on 6 matching bases. Germline CDR1 and CDR2: MNHNY and SVGAGI (reference sequence). This CDR3 has 13 residues. The V gene lost 6 bases and the J gene lost 7 bases, with 15 bases spanning the gap. CDR3 nucleotides: TGTGCCAGCAGACCCGGGACATATAGTGAAGCTTTCTTT. It specifies CASRPGTYSEAFF.

This sequence joins TRBV7-3 and TRBJ2-3; 9 bases map to TRBD2. This CDR3 has 15 amino acids. Germline V CDR1 and CDR2: SGHTA, FQGTGA. J was trimmed by 0 bases and V by 4 bases; bases with no gene match: 2. CDR3 bases: TGTGCCAGCAGCTCCAGCGGGGGGAGCACAGATACGCAGTATTTT. Its translation: CASSSSGGSTDTQYF.

This chain links TRBV5-1 with TRBJ1-3, with D unresolved. V was pared by 3 bases and J by 2 bases, with 12 bases between. This CDR3 has 15 amino acids. In germline, CDR1 is SGHRS, CDR2 YFSETQ. In DNA, the CDR3 is TGCGCCAGCAGCTCCATAGGGAGCCCTGGAAACACCATATATTTT. Protein sequence: CASSSIGSPGNTIYF.

The CDR3 sequence: CASSPGQGNYNEQFF. CDR3 DNA: TGCGCCAGCAGCCCGGGACAGGGCAACTACAATGAGCAGTTCTTC. V is TRBV5-1 and J is TRBJ2-1; 9 nucleotides match TRBD1. The CDR3 length is 15 residues. The germline V gene has CDR1 SGHRS and CDR2 YFSETQ. V lost 4 bases, J lost 3 bases, and 5 bases stayed unmatched. The full variable domain, with the rest looked up from reference TRBV5-1 and TRBJ2-1, is KAGVTQTPRYLIKTRGQQVTLSCSPISGHRSVSWYQQTPGQGLQFLFEYFSETQRNKGNFPGRFSGRQFSNSRSEMNVSTLELGDSALYLCASSPGQGNYNEQFFGPGTRLTVL.

The chain uses TRBV9 and TRBJ1-3; D is ambiguous. V gave up 0 bases and J gave up 0 bases, with 10 bases separating them. CDR1 SGDLS and CDR2 YYNGEE come from the germline V gene. CDR3 length: 16 amino acids. The CDR3 sequence is CASSVGQFYSGNTIYF. CDR3 DNA: TGTGCCAGCAGCGTAGGGCAGTTCTACTCTGGAAACACCATATATTTT.